These T cell receptor beta chains were read from a single sample in a study of cytomegalovirus exposure and HLA in healthy donors. Sequencing used immunoSEQ multiplex PCR; TCRdb keeps in-frame clones, though not all of them. The data contain 150,000 to 200,000 clones, about four fifths of them seen just once; the ten biggest clones take up roughly 1.6%. Sequenced input: PBMCs. The receptors here all came from a woman between 50 and 59 years old in good health and CMV-seronegative. CDR3s include the opening cysteine and the closing phenylalanine or tryptophan. Each record gives: V gene, J gene, clone size, D gene, CDR3 protein, CDR3 DNA. The D gene is left open where the match is weak. Only some rows state a clone size, as once, few, many or a class for expanded clones.

>TRBV30|TRBJ1-2|NA|TRBD1
CAWSPGPTGTGYTF
TGTGCCTGGAGTCCAGGCCCGACAGGGACTGGCTACACCTTC
>TRBV5-4|TRBJ1-1|NA|TRBD1
CASSSPGGDTEAFF
TGTGCCAGCAGTTCACCAGGGGGCGACACTGAAGCTTTCTTT
>TRBV15|TRBJ1-2|NA|TRBD1
CATTPGGKYGYTF
TGTGCCACCACCCCAGGGGGGAAGTATGGCTACACCTTC
>TRBV14|TRBJ1-2|NA|NA
CASSLPGLRNYGYTF
TGTGCCAGCAGCCTACCCGGACTGAGAAACTATGGCTACACCTTC
>TRBV2|TRBJ1-6|NA|NA
CASSEWAQGAVYNSPLHF
TGTGCCAGCAGTGAATGGGCGCAGGGTGCCGTCTATAATTCACCCCTCCACTTT
>TRBV7-8|TRBJ1-5|few|NA
CASSVTRVQPQHF
TGTGCCAGCAGCGTTACTCGGGTTCAGCCCCAGCATTTT
>TRBV4-1|TRBJ2-5|NA|TRBD2
CASSQIKREWTEETQYF
TGCGCCAGCAGCCAAATAAAGCGGGAGTGGACGGAAGAGACCCAGTACTTC
>TRBV4-2|TRBJ2-2|NA|TRBD2
CASSQEAGATGELFF
TGTGCCAGCAGCCAAGAAGCGGGAGCTACCGGGGAGCTGTTTTTT
>TRBV7-2|TRBJ2-5|NA|NA
CASSRDTYETQYF
TGTGCCAGCAGCCGGGACACCTACGAGACCCAGTACTTC
>TRBV6-5|TRBJ1-6|NA|TRBD1
CASSPGQGAGSPLHF
TGTGCCAGCAGTCCGGGACAGGGGGCTGGGTCACCCCTCCACTTT
>TRBV6-5|TRBJ2-2|few|NA
CASSFLGHLTGELFF
TGTGCCAGCAGTTTCCTGGGACACCTTACCGGGGAGCTGTTTTTT
>TRBV4-3|TRBJ1-2|NA|NA
CASSQDFGQRRDYGYTF
TGCGCCAGCAGCCAAGATTTCGGTCAGAGGCGTGACTATGGCTACACCTTC
>TRBV9|TRBJ1-2|NA|TRBD1
CASSPRTGTNYGYTF
TGTGCCAGCAGCCCCAGGACAGGCACGAACTATGGCTACACCTTC
>TRBV4-3|TRBJ1-2|many|TRBD1
CASSHHGQGGVYGYTF
TGCGCCAGCAGCCACCACGGACAGGGCGGGGTCTATGGCTACACCTTC
>TRBV19|TRBJ1-1|NA|NA
CASSTAGNILNTEAFF
TGTGCCAGTAGTACCGCAGGGAATATCCTGAACACTGAAGCTTTCTTT
>TRBV2|TRBJ1-5|NA|TRBD1
CASTLDRGNQPQHF
TGTGCCAGCACATTGGACAGGGGCAATCAGCCCCAGCATTTT
>TRBV2|TRBJ1-1|NA|NA
CASKGGMNTEAFF
TGTGCCAGCAAGGGGGGGATGAACACTGAAGCTTTCTTT
>TRBV5-1|TRBJ1-1|few|NA
CASSPHLNTEAFF
TGCGCCAGCAGCCCGCACTTGAACACTGAAGCTTTCTTT
>TRBV9|TRBJ1-2|NA|TRBD1
CASSPVTGINGYTF
TGTGCCAGCAGCCCCGTGACAGGGATCAACGGCTACACCTTC
>TRBV4-3|TRBJ1-1|few|NA
CASSQDSEGGTEAFF
TGCGCCAGCAGCCAAGATTCGGAGGGAGGGACTGAAGCTTTCTTT
>TRBV6-1|TRBJ1-1|NA|TRBD1
CASSERQGTEAFF
TGTGCCAGCAGTGAAAGACAGGGCACTGAAGCTTTCTTT
>TRBV10-3|TRBJ2-7|NA|TRBD2
CAISENTSGAGEQYF
TGTGCCATCAGCGAAAACACTAGCGGGGCCGGGGAGCAGTACTTC
>TRBV28|TRBJ2-4|NA|NA
CASSSRRVGGNIQYF
TGTGCCAGCAGTTCGCGACGGGTCGGGGGAAACATTCAGTACTTC
>TRBV18|TRBJ1-2|NA|NA
CASSPGPNHYGYTF
TGTGCCAGCTCACCGGGCCCAAACCACTATGGCTACACCTTC
>TRBV7-2|TRBJ1-3|NA|NA
CASSRPPGQSGTIYF
TGTGCCAGCAGTCGACCCCCGGGACAATCGGGCACCATATATTTT
>TRBV7-6|TRBJ2-1|NA|TRBD2
CASSPSGAGALDEQFF
TGTGCCAGCAGCCCATCGGGAGCGGGAGCTTTGGATGAGCAGTTCTTC
>TRBV6-6|TRBJ1-2|NA|NA
CASSYDRVDGYTF
TGTGCCAGCAGTTACGATCGAGTGGATGGCTACACCTTC
>TRBV5-1|TRBJ2-5|NA|NA
CASSLAPVETQYF
TGCGCCAGCAGCTTGGCCCCCGTCGAGACCCAGTACTTC
>TRBV7-3|TRBJ2-1|NA|NA
CASSPASGYNEQFF
TGTGCCAGCAGCCCCGCGAGTGGCTACAATGAGCAGTTCTTC
>TRBV5-1|TRBJ2-7|once|TRBD1
CASSLAIDRGVYYEQYF
TGCGCCAGCAGCTTGGCCATCGACAGGGGGGTTTACTACGAGCAGTACTTC
>TRBV21-1|TRBJ2-5|NA|NA
CASSVGTGIQYF
NA
>TRBV6-6|TRBJ1-1|once|TRBD1
CASSPTPAPGGGGAFF
TGTGCCAGCAGTCCAACCCCCGCTCCAGGGGGCGGGGGAGCTTTCTTT
>TRBV7-9|TRBJ2-7|few|NA
CASSSTITYEQYF
TGTGCCAGCAGCTCCACAATTACCTACGAGCAGTACTTC
>TRBV7-3|TRBJ2-3|NA|NA
CASSPRGGAADTQYF
TGTGCCAGCAGCCCAAGGGGTGGGGCCGCAGATACGCAGTATTTT
>TRBV27|TRBJ1-1|NA|NA
CASSPVAAREAFF
TGTGCCAGCAGTCCGGTAGCCGCCCGTGAAGCTTTCTTT
>TRBV15|TRBJ2-3|NA|TRBD1
CATSTRDRGYPPDTQYF
TGTGCCACCAGCACTCGGGACAGGGGGTACCCCCCAGATACGCAGTATTTT
>TRBV15|TRBJ1-1|NA|TRBD1
CATSRPLGTGNTEAFF
TGTGCCACCAGCAGACCCTTAGGGACAGGGAACACTGAAGCTTTCTTT
>TRBV10-1|TRBJ2-2|once|TRBD1
CASIPGGNTGELFF
TGCGCCAGCATCCCAGGGGGCAACACCGGGGAGCTGTTTTTT
>TRBV29-1|TRBJ2-5|NA|NA
CSIRAGPETQYF
TGCAGCATTCGGGCGGGGCCCGAGACCCAGTACTTC
>TRBV6-1|TRBJ2-5|NA|NA
CASSGTLGLSTQYF
TGTGCCAGCAGTGGGACCCTGGGGCTTTCGACCCAGTACTTC
>TRBV5-1|TRBJ2-6|NA|NA
CASSLALGGSGANVLTF
TGCGCCAGCAGCTTGGCCCTTGGGGGGTCTGGGGCCAACGTCCTGACTTTC
>TRBV4-3|TRBJ2-2|NA|NA
CASSQDWGVTGELFF
TGCGCCAGCAGCCAAGATTGGGGGGTCACCGGGGAGCTGTTTTTT